The 31 T cell receptor beta chains presented below share a single source sample, sequenced in a study of patients and donors after allogeneic stem cell transplantation. A single record per CDR3 protein comes from TCRdb applying MiXCR to the RT-PCR reads. Of 410,000 or so distinct CDR3 sequences listed, more than 15% were seen once; the top ten hold over 6%. Sequenced sample: blood, either unsorted or a sorted T cell fraction (not recorded which). The source is a human donor who was either an allogeneic HSCT recipient or a stem cell or donor lymphocyte infusion donor (not recorded which). It is not recorded whose cells these are; they may come from a transplant donor.

The rearrangement links TRBV7-9 to TRBJ2-7; the D gene is possibly TRBD1 (6 bases). The germline V gene has CDR1 SEHNR and CDR2 FQNEAQ (reference sequence). The CDR3 is made up of 14 amino acids. Trimming left V 5 bases short and J 6 bases short, with 17 bases between. Here the CDR3 DNA reads TGTGCCAGCAGCCCCCCCGGGACAAAGGGCGAGCAGTACTTC. It codes for CASSPPGTKGEQYF. The whole variable domain, filled in from reference TRBV7-9 and TRBJ2-7, reads DTGVSQNPRHKITKRGQNVTFRCDPISEHNRLYWYRQTLGQGPEFLTYFQNEAQLEKSRLLSDRFSAERPKGSFSTLEIQRTEQGDSAMYLCASSPPGTKGEQYFGPGTRLTVT.

This clonotype was detected only a few times. The genes are TRBV6-5 and TRBJ2-7; D is unclear. Trimming cost V 0 bases and J 1 base, with 13 bases left between them. In germline, CDR1 is MNHEY, CDR2 SVGAGI. The CDR3 totals 16 residues. The CDR3: CASSYSPPGSSYEQYF. The CDR3 DNA follows: TGTGCCAGCAGTTACTCTCCCCCCGGCTCTTCCTACGAGCAGTACTTC.

This clonotype was detected only a few times. The chain couples TRBV12-3 or TRBV12-4 to TRBJ2-7; TRBD2 might be the D (6 bases). Trimming stripped 6 bases from V and 7 bases from J, with 13 bases between. This CDR3 is 12 amino acids long. The CDR3, as DNA: TGTGCCAGCAGGCCACCTCGGGGGGAGCAGTACTTC. It codes for CASRPPRGEQYF.

This clonotype was detected only a few times. The chain couples TRBV7-2 to TRBJ1-6; D is unresolved. From germline, CDR1 is SGHTA and CDR2 FQGNSA. Trimming took 5 bases from V and 0 from J, leaving 8 bases between them. CDR3 size: 15 residues. The CDR3 nucleotides are TGTGCCAGCAGCCCAAGTAGCTCCTATAATTCACCCCTCCACTTT. Amino acid sequence: CASSPSSSYNSPLHF.

This clonotype turned up a few times. This rearrangement joins TRBV12-3 or TRBV12-4 to TRBJ1-5, with D maybe TRBD1 (6 bases). Trimming removed 5 bases at V and 2 bases at J, with 10 bases between. This CDR3 has 14 amino acids. CDR3 residues: CASSTRTGNQPQHF. Written as DNA, the CDR3 is TGTGCCAGCAGTACCCGGACAGGCAATCAGCCCCAGCATTTT.

This clonotype was seen more than once but under ten times. The V gene is TRBV2, the J gene TRBJ2-1; D tentatively fits TRBD1 or TRBD2 (5 bases each). There are 15 residues in the CDR3. Trimming stripped 2 bases from V and 8 bases from J, with 16 bases between. In germline, CDR1 is SNHLY, CDR2 FYNNEI. CDR3 DNA sequence: TGTGCCAGCAGTGAAATTTGGGGGTCCAAGGATGAGCAGTTCTTC. Its protein product is CASSEIWGSKDEQFF.

The V and J genes are TRBV7-9 and TRBJ1-2, with TRBD1 identical over 9 bases. There are 16 residues in the CDR3. V dropped 1 base and J dropped 7; count of bases not matched to a gene: 10. CDR1 and CDR2 (germline): SEHNR, FQNEAQ (reference sequence). CDR3 nucleotide sequence: TGTGCCAGCAGCTTAGGAGGCACAGGGGGCTTGGGTGGCTACACCTTC. It specifies CASSLGGTGGLGGYTF.

This clonotype was counted between two and nine times. The chain joins TRBV4-2 to TRBJ1-1; no clear D gene. CDR3 length: 16 residues. Germline CDR1 LGHNA, CDR2 YNFKEQ. V was clipped by 2 bases and J by 6 bases, with 19 bases between them. The CDR3 region has the DNA TGTGCCAGCAGCCAATCAATCGGATTTTCGGGTGCTGAAGCTTTCTTT. Amino acid sequence: CASSQSIGFSGAEAFF.

This clonotype has only a few counts. The genes are TRBV9 and TRBJ2-7, with a possible D match to TRBD1 (6 bases). Trimming left V 4 bases short and J 9 bases short, with 20 bases between. Germline lookup yields CDR1 SGDLS and CDR2 YYNGEE. The CDR3 is made up of 14 amino acids. DNA of the CDR3: TGTGCCAGCAGCCGAGGGGGTACGACGAGTAGGCAGTACTTC. Its protein product is CASSRGGTTSRQYF. The full variable domain, in which reference TRBV9 and TRBJ2-7 provide the parts outside the CDR3, is DSGVTQTPKHLITATGQRVTLRCSPRSGDLSVYWYQQSLDQGLQFLIQYYNGEERAKGNILERFSAQQFPDLHSELNLSSLELGDSALYFCASSRGGTTSRQYFGPGTRLTVT.

This clonotype was detected a few times. The chain is built from TRBV28 and TRBJ2-3; D perhaps matches TRBD1 (6 bases). Trimming stripped 6 bases from V and 4 bases from J, with 14 bases between. The germline CDR1 and CDR2 sequences are MDHEN and SYDVKM. The CDR3 is 14 amino acids. The CDR3, as DNA: TGTGCCAGCAGGGTCCAGGGGCCCCCAGATACGCAGTATTTT. Translation gives CASRVQGPPDTQYF.

This clonotype was picked up a small number of times. This chain uses TRBV3-1 with TRBJ2-2; 9 bases align to TRBD1. This CDR3 is 14 amino acids long. The germline gives CDR1 LGHDT, CDR2 YNNKEL (reference sequence). Trimming cost V 5 bases and J 7 bases; bases outside gene matches: 5. The CDR3 protein is CASSNRGQSGELFF. Written as DNA, the CDR3 is TGTGCCAGCAGCAACAGGGGGCAGAGCGGGGAGCTGTTTTTT.

The chain employs TRBV2 and TRBJ2-2; D gene uncertain. The CDR3 is made up of 14 amino acids. Trimming removed 5 bases at V and 7 bases at J, with 14 bases between. CDR1 is SNHLY and CDR2 is FYNNEI in the germline V gene. DNA for the CDR3: TGTGCCAGCAGTTCGGGCAGGAATCACGGGGAGCTGTTTTTT. Translation gives CASSSGRNHGELFF.

This clonotype has a handful of counts. The CDR3 nucleotides are TGTGCCATCAGAGGGACCCAAGAGACCCAGTACTTC. Amino acids: CAIRGTQETQYF. The genes are TRBV10-3 and TRBJ2-5; D is tentatively TRBD1 or TRBD2 (5 bases each). The V gene lost 6 bases and the J gene lost 1 base, with 6 bases spanning the gap. This CDR3 comprises 12 residues. The germline CDR1 and CDR2 sequences are ENHRY and SYGVKD.

The rearrangement joins TRBV7-8 to TRBJ1-1; a possible D gene is TRBD1 (5 bases). CDR3 length equals 20 residues. V shed 0 bases and J shed 0 bases, with 23 bases lying between them. CDR1 is SGHVS and CDR2 is FQNEAQ in the germline V gene. The CDR3 DNA sequence: TGTGCCAGCAGCTTAGCGGGAGGTCGAGGGGCCAAACGGCTGAACACTGAAGCTTTCTTT. Residues: CASSLAGGRGAKRLNTEAFF.

V usage is TRBV6-4 and J usage is TRBJ2-2; TRBD1 matches 8 bases. The CDR3 consists of 15 residues. The germline V gene encodes CDR1 MRHNA and CDR2 SNTAGT. V was pared by 6 bases and J by 5 bases, with 8 bases of the junction left unmatched. CDR3 sequence: CASRSQGATTGELFF. The CDR3 DNA reads TGTGCCAGCAGATCTCAGGGGGCGACAACCGGGGAGCTGTTTTTT.

This clonotype was observed a few times. The rearrangement uses TRBV6-5 and TRBJ2-2; 8 nucleotides align to TRBD2. This CDR3 is 16 amino acids long. Germline V CDR1 and CDR2: MNHEY, SVGAGI. Trimming took 3 bases from V and 6 from J; bases not matched to a gene: 9. The DNA for the CDR3 is TGTGCCAGCAGTTATACCGGGACTAGATTGGCCGGGGAGCTGTTTTTT. This translates into CASSYTGTRLAGELFF.

The V call is TRBV5-1, the J call TRBJ1-1; 8 nucleotides agree with TRBD1. J gave up 4 bases and V 3 bases, and 8 bases lay outside the gene matches. The CDR3 length is 15 residues. CDR1 and CDR2 (germline): SGHRS, YFSETQ. The CDR3 nucleotides are TGCGCCAGCAGCTCGCAGGGGGCAGGGTCCACTGAAGCTTTCTTT. This codes for CASSSQGAGSTEAFF.

CDR3 loop: CASSYADRNTGELFF. CDR3 DNA: TGTGCCAGCAGTTATGCGGACAGAAACACCGGGGAGCTGTTTTTT. This chain links TRBV6-2 or TRBV6-3 with TRBJ2-2; TRBD1 might be the D (6 bases). Trimming pared 3 bases from V and 2 bases from J, leaving 10 bases between. This CDR3 region has 15 residues. CDR1 is MNHEY and CDR2 is SVGEGT in the germline V gene.

This sequence joins TRBV20-1 and TRBJ1-2; D not resolved. The CDR3 spans 13 residues. Trimming shortened V by 0 bases and J by 4 bases, and 9 bases separated the two germline ends. Germline V gives CDR1 DFQATT, CDR2 SNEGSKA (reference sequence). CDR3 coding DNA: TGCAGTGCTAGAGATGTTTCCGGCTATGGCTACACCTTC. Its protein product is CSARDVSGYGYTF.

This clonotype has only a few counts. CDR3 sequence reads: CSEQETQYF. CDR3 sequence (DNA): TGCAGCGAGCAAGAGACCCAGTACTTC. The chain recombines TRBV29-1 with TRBJ2-5, with D uncertain. The CDR3 extends over 9 amino acids. From germline, CDR1 is SQVTM and CDR2 ANQGSEA. Between the trimmed V and J ends, which lost 7 bases and 2 bases, there was a span of 2 bases.

This clonotype has just a few counts. The chain uses TRBV7-6 and TRBJ1-5; no reliable D call. Germline V gene sequence: CDR1 SGHVS, CDR2 FNYEAQ. The CDR3 sequence is 15 residues long. V dropped 1 base and J dropped 4 bases, with 11 bases sitting between them. CDR3 DNA sequence: TGTGCCAGCAGCTTAGATTACTCCAGGAATCAGCCCCAGCATTTT. Its protein product is CASSLDYSRNQPQHF.

A few counts support this clonotype. This chain joins TRBV7-2 and TRBJ2-7; D is perhaps TRBD1 (6 bases). This CDR3 has 13 amino acids. CDR1 and CDR2 from the germline V gene are SGHTA and FQGNSA. Trimming stripped 5 bases from V and 5 bases from J, with 13 bases between. CDR3 loop: CASSVYRVHEQYF. CDR3 nucleotides: TGTGCCAGCAGCGTATACAGGGTCCACGAGCAGTACTTC.

This clonotype appeared a few times. The chain links TRBV11-1 to TRBJ1-1; 7 bases match TRBD1. Germline V lookup: CDR1 SGHAT, CDR2 FQDESV (reference sequence). J lost 0 bases, V lost 4 bases, and 14 bases had no gene match. This CDR3 spans 18 amino acids. The CDR3 here is CASSSTLRDREMNTEAFF. DNA of the CDR3: TGTGCCAGCAGCTCAACTCTCCGGGACAGAGAAATGAACACTGAAGCTTTCTTT.

This clonotype was counted ten times or more. CDR3 sequence reads: CASSRLEGSTDTQYF. CDR3 nucleotide sequence: TGTGCCAGCAGCCGCCTGGAGGGGTCCACAGATACGCAGTATTTT. The chain has TRBV4-2 and TRBJ2-3, with D possibly matching TRBD2 (6 bases). Trimming removed 4 bases at V and 2 bases at J, with 13 bases between. The germline V gene encodes CDR1 LGHNA and CDR2 YNFKEQ. This CDR3 region has 15 residues.

This chain uses TRBV4-1 with TRBJ1-1; D is unclear. This CDR3 has 13 residues. Germline CDR1 is MGHRA and CDR2 is YSYEKL. Trimming removed 8 bases from V and 4 bases from J, with 14 bases in between. The CDR3 nucleotides are TGCGCCAGCGTGCCGGGAGGGCGCACTGAAGCTTTCTTT. This codes for CASVPGGRTEAFF.

Note on this clonotype: Since the CDR3 does not end with the conserved phenylalanine or tryptophan, this likely comes from a read error. This chain connects TRBV4-1 to TRBJ1-1, with D possibly TRBD1 on 6 matching bases. V was clipped by 1 base and J by 5 bases, with 8 bases between them. The CDR3 has 13 residues. Germline V gives CDR1 MGHRA, CDR2 YSYEKL. The CDR3 sequence: CASSQAQGTEAFL. The CDR3 DNA reads TGCGCCAGCAGCCAAGCCCAGGGGACTGAAGCTTTCTTA.

This clonotype was counted many times. The chain links TRBV7-3 to TRBJ1-3; D ambiguous. CDR1 is SGHTA and CDR2 is FQGTGA in the germline V gene. CDR3 length equals 14 residues. The V end was cut by 6 bases, the J end by 8 bases, with 17 bases between. CDR3 DNA sequence: TGTGCCAGCAGACGTACCCCGGAGAGAGACACCATATATTTT. Translation: CASRRTPERDTIYF.

This clonotype has ten or more counts. The chain employs TRBV20-1 and TRBJ1-1; D perhaps matches TRBD1 (5 bases). V was cut by 0 bases and J by 10 bases, with 12 bases left in between. Germline loops: CDR1 DFQATT, CDR2 SNEGSKA (reference sequence). The CDR3 sequence is 12 residues long. Here the CDR3 reads CSARDGGTGAFF. CDR3 nucleotide sequence: TGCAGTGCTAGAGATGGAGGTACAGGAGCTTTCTTT.

This clonotype has just a few counts. The chain carries TRBV10-2 and TRBJ1-1; weak D call: TRBD1 (5 bases). Trimming cost V 5 bases and J 7 bases, with 14 bases left between them. CDR1 WSHSY and CDR2 SAAADI come from the germline V gene. This CDR3 is 13 amino acids long. DNA of the CDR3: TGCGCCAGCAGTTCCCAGGGTTTGTTTGAAGCTTTCTTT. As protein: CASSSQGLFEAFF.

The rearrangement links TRBV7-9 to TRBJ2-7; D possibly corresponds to TRBD1 (5 bases). This CDR3 is 15 amino acids long. V lost 5 bases and J lost 2, with 16 bases in between. The V gene's germline CDR1 is SEHNR and CDR2 FQNEAQ (reference sequence). Here the CDR3 DNA reads TGTGCCAGCAGCCCCCCCCAGGGCGCCACCTACGAGCAGTACTTC. This gives the protein CASSPPQGATYEQYF.

This chain connects TRBV20-1 to TRBJ2-7; D gene unclear. Trimming took off 6 bases at V and 0 bases at J, with 12 bases between the two ends. The CDR3 has 13 amino acids. The germline gives CDR1 DFQATT, CDR2 SNEGSKA (reference sequence). CDR3 coding DNA: TGCAGTGCCTCCCGACGGGTCTCCTACGAGCAGTACTTC. Translation: CSASRRVSYEQYF.